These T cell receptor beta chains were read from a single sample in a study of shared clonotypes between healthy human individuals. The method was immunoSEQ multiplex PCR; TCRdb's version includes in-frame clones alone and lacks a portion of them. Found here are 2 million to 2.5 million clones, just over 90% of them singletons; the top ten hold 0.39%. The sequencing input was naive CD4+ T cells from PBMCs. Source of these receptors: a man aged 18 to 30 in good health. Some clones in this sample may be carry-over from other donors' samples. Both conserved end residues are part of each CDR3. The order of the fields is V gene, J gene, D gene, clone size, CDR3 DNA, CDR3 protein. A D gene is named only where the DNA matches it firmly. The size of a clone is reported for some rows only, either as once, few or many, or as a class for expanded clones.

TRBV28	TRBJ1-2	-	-	TGTGCCAGCAGCCTCGGAGCTTCTAACTATGGCTACACCTTC	CASSLGASNYGYTF
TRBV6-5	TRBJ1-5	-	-	TGTGCCAGCTCTCGGCCTGGACAAAAGAATCAGCCCCAGCATTTT	CASSRPGQKNQPQHF
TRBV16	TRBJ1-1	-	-	TGTGCCAGCAGCCAAGTTCACCGGGGAAGCACTGAAGCTTTCTTT	CASSQVHRGSTEAFF
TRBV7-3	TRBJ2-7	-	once	TGTGCCAGCAGCCCGGGCCCCGCCTACGAGCAGTACTTC	CASSPGPAYEQYF
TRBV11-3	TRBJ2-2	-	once	TGTGCCAGCAGCTCCGGGGGCGCGTCGAACAACGGGGAGCTGTTTTTT	CASSSGGASNNGELFF
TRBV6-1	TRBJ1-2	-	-	TGTGCCAGCAGTGAAGGCAGGGGCTATGGCTACACCTTC	CASSEGRGYGYTF
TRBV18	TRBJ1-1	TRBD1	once	TGTGCCAGCTCACCACGGACAGGGTCCGACACTGAAGCTTTCTTT	CASSPRTGSDTEAFF
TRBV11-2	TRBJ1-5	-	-	TGTGCCAGCAGCGGTACAGGGAATCAGCCCCAGCATTTT	CASSGTGNQPQHF
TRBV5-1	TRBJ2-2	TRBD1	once	TGCGCCAGCAGCACCCCGGACAGGGGAAAGCTGTTTTTT	CASSTPDRGKLFF
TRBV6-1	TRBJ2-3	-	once	TGTGCCAGCAGGGGACAGCGGGGCCTCGGTTATACGCAGTATTTT	CASRGQRGLGYTQYF
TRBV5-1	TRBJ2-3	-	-	TGCGCCAGCAGCTTGGAAGTGGCAGATACGCAGTATTTT	CASSLEVADTQYF
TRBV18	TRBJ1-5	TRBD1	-	TGTGCCAGCTCACGAACTGACAGGGTCCTCAGGGGGCCCCAGCATTTT	CASSRTDRVLRGPQHF
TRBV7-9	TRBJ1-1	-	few	TGTGCCAGCAGCTCCCGCCCGGGCCTTCGGGCGAACACTGAAGCTTTCTTT	CASSSRPGLRANTEAFF
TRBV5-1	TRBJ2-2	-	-	TGCGCCAGCAGCTTCGTGTCTGAGGGGGAGCTGTTTTTT	CASSFVSEGELFF
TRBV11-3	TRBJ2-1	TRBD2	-	TGTGCCAGCAGCTTAAACGCGGGAGGGAGGAATGAGCAGTTCTTC	CASSLNAGGRNEQFF
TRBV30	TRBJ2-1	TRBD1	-	TGTGCCTGGAGACAACCCGGGACAGGACGAAATGAGCAGTTCTTC	CAWRQPGTGRNEQFF
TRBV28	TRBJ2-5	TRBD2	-	TGTGCCAGCAGCAACCTACTAGCGGGAGTTGAGACCCAGTACTTC	CASSNLLAGVETQYF
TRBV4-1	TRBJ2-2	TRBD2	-	TGCGCCAGCAGCCGTCGAGCGAGCGGGAGGGCCATTCCCGGGGAGCTGTTTTTT	CASSRRASGRAIPGELFF
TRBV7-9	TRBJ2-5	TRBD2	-	TGTGCCAGCAGTATAGCGGGCCAAGAGACCCAGTACTTC	CASSIAGQETQYF
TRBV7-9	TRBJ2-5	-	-	TGTGCCAGCAGCTCCACGGAGCGGGCCCAGTACTTC	CASSSTERAQYF
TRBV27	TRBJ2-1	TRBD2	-	TGTGCCAGCAGTTTACGCGCATTCGGCGGGAGAGGTAATGAGCAGTTCTTC	CASSLRAFGGRGNEQFF
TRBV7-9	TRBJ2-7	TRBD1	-	TGTGCCAGCAGCTTAAACCCGGGACAGGTTTACGAGCAGTACTTC	CASSLNPGQVYEQYF
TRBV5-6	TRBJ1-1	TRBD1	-	TGTGCCAGCAGCTCATTCACGGGACAGGGGAGCACTGAAGCTTTCTTT	CASSSFTGQGSTEAFF
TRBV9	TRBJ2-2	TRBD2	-	TGTGCCAGCAGCGTAGCGGGGGGGTTGGGAAACACCGGGGAGCTGTTTTTT	CASSVAGGLGNTGELFF
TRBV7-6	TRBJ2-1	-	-	TGTGCCAGCAGCTTAGCGTCGGCGGGCAATGAGCAGTTCTTC	CASSLASAGNEQFF
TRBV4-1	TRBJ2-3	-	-	TGCGCCAGCAGCCACCTGGGAGGACGGTCAGATACGCAGTATTTT	CASSHLGGRSDTQYF
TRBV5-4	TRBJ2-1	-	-	TGTGCCAGCAGCTTGGACGGCAGCTCCTACAATGAGCAGTTCTTC	CASSLDGSSYNEQFF
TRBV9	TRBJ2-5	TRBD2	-	TGTGCCAGCAGCGAGACTAGCGGGAGGAGTGGGGCGGAGACCCAGTACTTC	CASSETSGRSGAETQYF
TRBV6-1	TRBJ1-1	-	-	TGTGCCAGCAGTAGGGGGGTTTTGGCTGAAGCTTTCTTT	CASSRGVLAEAFF
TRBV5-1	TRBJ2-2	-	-	TGCGCCAGCAGCTTGTCGCGGGACTCCGGGGAGCTGTTTTTT	CASSLSRDSGELFF
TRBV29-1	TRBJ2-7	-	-	TGCAGCGTTGGGACGGATTACTCCTACGAGCAGTACTTC	CSVGTDYSYEQYF
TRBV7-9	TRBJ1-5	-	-	TGTGCCAGCAGCTTAGTTGGCCTCTCACAGCCCCAGCATTTT	CASSLVGLSQPQHF
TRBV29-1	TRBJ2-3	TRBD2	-	TGCAGCGTTGGGGCTAGCGGGCGCACAGATACGCAGTATTTT	CSVGASGRTDTQYF
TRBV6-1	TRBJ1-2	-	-	TGTGCCAGCAGTGAAGCGCTCTTCGTACGGACGGAGGCTGACTACACCTTC	CASSEALFVRTEADYTF
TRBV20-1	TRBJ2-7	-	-	TGCAGTGCTAGAGCTACCTACGAGCAGTACTTC	CSARATYEQYF
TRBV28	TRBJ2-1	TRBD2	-	TGTGCCAGTAGTTGGGCGGGAGGACCTTACAATGAGCAGTTCTTC	CASSWAGGPYNEQFF
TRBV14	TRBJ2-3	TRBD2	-	TGTGCCAGCAGCCCTCGGACTAGCGGGACCACAGATACGCAGTATTTT	CASSPRTSGTTDTQYF
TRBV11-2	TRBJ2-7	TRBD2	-	TGTGCCAGCAGCTTGGGACTAGCGGGAGTAGGCAGGTCCTACGAGCAGTACTTC	CASSLGLAGVGRSYEQYF
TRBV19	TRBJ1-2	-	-	TGTGCCAGTAGTAATGGACCCTATGGCTACACCTTC	CASSNGPYGYTF